This T cell receptor (beta chain) was recovered during a study of regulatory T cells in long-lasting Graves disease. Whole-study results and caveats: TCR diversity was lower in persistent than newly diagnosed Graves' disease.

This clonotype was seen at least ten times. The antigen remains undetermined. The TCR beta library used iRepertoire HTBI primers with Arm-PCR amplification of CDR3. TCRdb passed the multiplex PCR reads through MiXCR, listing each CDR3 protein once. Of about 620,000 distinct CDR3 sequences in the sample, less than 20% were seen once. V gave up 5 bases and J gave up 7 bases, with 9 bases separating them. The CDR3 contains 12 residues. The germline V gene encodes CDR1 MNHEY and CDR2 SMNVEV (reference sequence). Specified time point: newly diagnosed GD, antithyroid drugs for less than 3 months. From PBMCs, RNA was extracted and then used to make the TCR library. This same sample was also taken into another study, of T cells in Graves' hyperthyroidism and ophthalmopathy. As that report states: No ophthalmopathy progression within 18 months constituted stable Graves' hyperthyroidism. First-round RT-PCR of the TCR CDR3 relied on the HTBI primer set.

This clonotype was sampled from a woman aged 30 to 39 with Graves disease. The V call is TRBV27, the J call TRBJ2-1; no clear D. The specimen comprised peripheral blood mononuclear cells (PBMCs), sampled at new diagnosis, from a patient treated with antithyroid drugs. The CDR3 sequence: CASSREFNEQFF. CDR3 in DNA: TGTGCCAGCAGTAGAGAGTTTAATGAGCAGTTCTTC.